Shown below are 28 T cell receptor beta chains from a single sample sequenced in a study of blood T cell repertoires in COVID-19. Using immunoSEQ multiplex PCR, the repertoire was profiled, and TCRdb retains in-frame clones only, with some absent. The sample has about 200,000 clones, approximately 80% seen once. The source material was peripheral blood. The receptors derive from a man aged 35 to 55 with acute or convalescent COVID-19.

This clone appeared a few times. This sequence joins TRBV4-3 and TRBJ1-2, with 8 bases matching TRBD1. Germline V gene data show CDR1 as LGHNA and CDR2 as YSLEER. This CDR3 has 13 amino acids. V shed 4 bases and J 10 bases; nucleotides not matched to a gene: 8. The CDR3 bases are TGCGCCAGCAGCCGAGAGACAGGGGTCGACTACACCTTC. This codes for CASSRETGVDYTF.

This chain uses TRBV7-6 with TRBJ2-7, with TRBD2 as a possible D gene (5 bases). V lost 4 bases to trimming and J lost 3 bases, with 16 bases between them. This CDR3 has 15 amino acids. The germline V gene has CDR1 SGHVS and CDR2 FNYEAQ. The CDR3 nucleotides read TGTGCCAGCAGCTCCAGCCCAGCGGAGAACTACGAGCAGTACTTC. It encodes CASSSSPAENYEQYF. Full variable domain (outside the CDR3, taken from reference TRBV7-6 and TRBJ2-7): GAGVSQSPRYKVTKRGQDVALRCDPISGHVSLYWYRQALGQGPEFLTYFNYEAQQDKSGLPNDRFSAERPEGSISTLTIQRTEQRDSAMYRCASSSSPAENYEQYFGPGTRLTVT.

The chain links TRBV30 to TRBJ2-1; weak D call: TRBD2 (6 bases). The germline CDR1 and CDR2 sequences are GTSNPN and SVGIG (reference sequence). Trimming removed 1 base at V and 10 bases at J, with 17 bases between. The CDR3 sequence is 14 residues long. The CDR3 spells CAWSALREEGEQFF. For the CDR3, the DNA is TGTGCCTGGAGTGCCCTCAGGGAGGAGGGAGAGCAGTTCTTC. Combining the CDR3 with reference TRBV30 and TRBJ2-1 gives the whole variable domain SQTIHQWPATLVQPVGSPLSLECTVEGTSNPNLYWYRQAAGRGLQLLFYSVGIGQISSEVPQNLSASRPQDRQFILSSKKLLLSDSGFYLCAWSALREEGEQFFGPGTRLTVL.

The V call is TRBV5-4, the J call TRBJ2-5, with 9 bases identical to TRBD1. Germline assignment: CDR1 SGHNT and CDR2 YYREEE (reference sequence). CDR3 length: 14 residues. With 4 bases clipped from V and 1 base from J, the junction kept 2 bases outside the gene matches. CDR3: CASSLDRGQETQYF. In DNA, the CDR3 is TGTGCCAGCAGCCTGGACAGGGGCCAAGAGACCCAGTACTTC.

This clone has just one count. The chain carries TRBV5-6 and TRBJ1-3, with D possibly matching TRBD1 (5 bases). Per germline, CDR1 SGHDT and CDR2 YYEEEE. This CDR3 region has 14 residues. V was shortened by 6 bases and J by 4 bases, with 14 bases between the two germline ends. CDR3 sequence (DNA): TGTGCCAGCACCCGCGCGGGGGTGGGAAACACCATATATTTT. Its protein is CASTRAGVGNTIYF.

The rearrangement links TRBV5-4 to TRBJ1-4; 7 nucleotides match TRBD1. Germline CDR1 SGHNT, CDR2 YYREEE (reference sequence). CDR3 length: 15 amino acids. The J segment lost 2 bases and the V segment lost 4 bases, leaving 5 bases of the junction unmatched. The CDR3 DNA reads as TGTGCCAGCAGCCCAGGGGGTAGGACTAATGAAAAACTGTTTTTT. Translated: CASSPGGRTNEKLFF.

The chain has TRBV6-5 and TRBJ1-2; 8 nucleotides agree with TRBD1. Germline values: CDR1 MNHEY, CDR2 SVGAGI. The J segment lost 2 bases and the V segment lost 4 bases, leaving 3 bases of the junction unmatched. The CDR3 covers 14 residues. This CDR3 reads CASSSRTGNYGYTF. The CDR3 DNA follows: TGTGCCAGCAGTTCCAGGACAGGGAACTATGGCTACACCTTC.

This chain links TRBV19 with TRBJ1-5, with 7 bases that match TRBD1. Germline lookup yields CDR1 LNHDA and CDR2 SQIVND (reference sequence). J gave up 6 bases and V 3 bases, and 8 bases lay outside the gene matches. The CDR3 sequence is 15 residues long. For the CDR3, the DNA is TGTGCCAGTAGTATGCCGCAGGGGGTAAGTCAGCCCCAGCATTTT. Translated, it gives CASSMPQGVSQPQHF.

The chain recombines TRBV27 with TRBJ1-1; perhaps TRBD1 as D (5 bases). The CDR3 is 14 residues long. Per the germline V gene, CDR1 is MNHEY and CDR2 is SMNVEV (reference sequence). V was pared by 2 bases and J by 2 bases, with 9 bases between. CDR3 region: CASSLTGVNTEAFF. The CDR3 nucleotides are TGTGCCAGCAGTTTAACGGGGGTAAACACTGAAGCTTTCTTT.

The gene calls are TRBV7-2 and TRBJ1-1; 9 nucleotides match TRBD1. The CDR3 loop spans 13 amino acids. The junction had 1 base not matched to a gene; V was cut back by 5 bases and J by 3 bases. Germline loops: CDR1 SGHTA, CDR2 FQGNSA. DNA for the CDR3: TGTGCCAGCAGCGGACAGGGGTACACTGAAGCTTTCTTT. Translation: CASSGQGYTEAFF. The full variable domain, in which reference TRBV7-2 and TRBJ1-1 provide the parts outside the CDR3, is GAGVSQSPSNKVTEKGKDVELRCDPISGHTALYWYRQSLGQGLEFLIYFQGNSAPDKSGLPSDRFSAERTGGSVSTLTIQRTQQEDSAVYLCASSGQGYTEAFFGQGTRLTVV.

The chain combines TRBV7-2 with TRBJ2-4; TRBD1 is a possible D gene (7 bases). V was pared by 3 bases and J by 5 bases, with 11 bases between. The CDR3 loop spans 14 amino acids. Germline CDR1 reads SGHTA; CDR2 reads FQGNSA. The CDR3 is CASSFGGTENIQYF. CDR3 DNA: TGTGCCAGCAGCTTTGGGGGGACAGAAAACATTCAGTACTTC.

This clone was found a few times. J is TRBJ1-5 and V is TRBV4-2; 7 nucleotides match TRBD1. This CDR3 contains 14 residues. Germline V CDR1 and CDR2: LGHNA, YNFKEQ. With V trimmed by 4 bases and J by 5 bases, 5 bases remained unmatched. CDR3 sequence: CASSRPGQHQPQHF. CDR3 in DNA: TGTGCCAGCAGCCGCCCGGGACAGCATCAGCCCCAGCATTTT.

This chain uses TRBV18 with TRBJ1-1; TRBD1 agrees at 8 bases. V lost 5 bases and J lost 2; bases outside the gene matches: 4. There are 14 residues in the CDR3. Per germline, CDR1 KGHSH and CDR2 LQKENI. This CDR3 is CASSGQGINTEAFF. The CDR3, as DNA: TGTGCCAGCTCAGGACAGGGAATAAACACTGAAGCTTTCTTT.

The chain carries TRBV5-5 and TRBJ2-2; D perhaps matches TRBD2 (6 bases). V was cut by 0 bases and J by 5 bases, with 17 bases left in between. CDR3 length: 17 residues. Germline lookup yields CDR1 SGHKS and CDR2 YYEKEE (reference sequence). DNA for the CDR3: TGTGCCAGCAGCTTGGCCCTCGGCGGGGTGGAAACCGGGGAGCTGTTTTTT. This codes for CASSLALGGVETGELFF.

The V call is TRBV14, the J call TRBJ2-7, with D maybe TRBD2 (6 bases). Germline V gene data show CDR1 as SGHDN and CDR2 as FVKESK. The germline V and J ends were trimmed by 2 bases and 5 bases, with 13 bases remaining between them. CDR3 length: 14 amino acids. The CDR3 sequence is CASSQMRGWDEQYF. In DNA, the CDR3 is TGTGCCAGCAGCCAAATGCGGGGATGGGACGAGCAGTACTTC. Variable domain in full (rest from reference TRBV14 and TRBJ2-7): EAGVTQFPSHSVIEKGQTVTLRCDPISGHDNLYWYRRVMGKEIKFLLHFVKESKQDESGMPNNRFLAERTGGTYSTLKVQPAELEDSGVYFCASSQMRGWDEQYFGPGTRLTVT.

CDR3 residues: CASSYSRGRYGYTF. CDR3 sequence (DNA): TGTGCCAGCAGTTACTCGAGGGGGCGCTATGGCTACACCTTC. The chain combines TRBV6-5 with TRBJ1-2; 7 bases are shared with TRBD1. The CDR3 extends over 14 amino acids. V shed 0 bases and J 4 bases; nucleotides not matched to a gene: 2. Germline CDR1 MNHEY, CDR2 SVGAGI.

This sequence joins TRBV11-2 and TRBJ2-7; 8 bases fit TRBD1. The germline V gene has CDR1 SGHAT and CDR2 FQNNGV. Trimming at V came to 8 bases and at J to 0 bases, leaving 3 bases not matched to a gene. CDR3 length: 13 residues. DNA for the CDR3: TGTGCCAGCGGGCAGGGGGCCTCCTACGAGCAGTACTTC. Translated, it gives CASGQGASYEQYF.

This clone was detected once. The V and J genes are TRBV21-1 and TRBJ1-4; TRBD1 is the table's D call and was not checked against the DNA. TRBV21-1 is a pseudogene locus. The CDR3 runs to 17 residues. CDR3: CASSKVFEQGANEKLFF. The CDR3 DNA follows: TGTGCCAGCAGCAAAGTATTCGAACAGGGAGCTAATGAAAAACTGTTTTTT.

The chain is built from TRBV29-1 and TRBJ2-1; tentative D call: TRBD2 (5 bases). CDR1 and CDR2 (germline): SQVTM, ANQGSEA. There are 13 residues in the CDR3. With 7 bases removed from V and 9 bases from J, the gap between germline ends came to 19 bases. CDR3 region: CSAGTWENAEQFF. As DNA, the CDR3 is TGCAGCGCGGGAACGTGGGAGAACGCTGAGCAGTTCTTC.

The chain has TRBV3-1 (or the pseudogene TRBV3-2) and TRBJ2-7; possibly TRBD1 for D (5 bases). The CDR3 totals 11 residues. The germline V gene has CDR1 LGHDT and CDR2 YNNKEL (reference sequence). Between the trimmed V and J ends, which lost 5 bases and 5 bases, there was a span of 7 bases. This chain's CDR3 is CASSGAHEQYF. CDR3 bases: TGTGCCAGCAGCGGGGCCCACGAGCAGTACTTC.

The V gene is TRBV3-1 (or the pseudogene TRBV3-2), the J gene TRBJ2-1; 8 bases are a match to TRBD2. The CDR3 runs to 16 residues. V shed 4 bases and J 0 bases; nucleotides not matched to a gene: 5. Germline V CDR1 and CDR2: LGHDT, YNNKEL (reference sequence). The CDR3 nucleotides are TGTGCCAGCAGCCGACTAGCGACGAGCTCCTACAATGAGCAGTTCTTC. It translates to CASSRLATSSYNEQFF.

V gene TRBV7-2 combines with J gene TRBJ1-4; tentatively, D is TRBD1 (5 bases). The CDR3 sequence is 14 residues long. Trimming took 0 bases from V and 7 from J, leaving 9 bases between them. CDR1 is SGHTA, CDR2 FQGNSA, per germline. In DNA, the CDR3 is TGTGCCAGCAGCTTAGCGGGGACTGCTGAAAAACTGTTTTTT. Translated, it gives CASSLAGTAEKLFF. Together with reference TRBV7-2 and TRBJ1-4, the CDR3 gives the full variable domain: GAGVSQSPSNKVTEKGKDVELRCDPISGHTALYWYRQSLGQGLEFLIYFQGNSAPDKSGLPSDRFSAERTGGSVSTLTIQRTQQEDSAVYLCASSLAGTAEKLFFGSGTQLSVL.

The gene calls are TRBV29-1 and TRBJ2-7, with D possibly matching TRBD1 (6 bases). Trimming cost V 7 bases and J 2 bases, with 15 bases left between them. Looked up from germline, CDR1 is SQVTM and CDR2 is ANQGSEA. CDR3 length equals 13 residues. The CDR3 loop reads CSGWTERTYEQYF. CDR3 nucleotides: TGCAGCGGGTGGACAGAGAGGACCTACGAGCAGTACTTC.

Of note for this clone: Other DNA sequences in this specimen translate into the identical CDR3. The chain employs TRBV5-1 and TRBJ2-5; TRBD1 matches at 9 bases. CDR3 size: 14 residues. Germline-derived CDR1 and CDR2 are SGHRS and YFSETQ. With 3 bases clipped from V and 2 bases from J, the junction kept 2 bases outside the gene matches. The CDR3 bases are TGCGCCAGCAGCTCGGGACAGGGACAAGAGACCCAGTACTTC. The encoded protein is CASSSGQGQETQYF.

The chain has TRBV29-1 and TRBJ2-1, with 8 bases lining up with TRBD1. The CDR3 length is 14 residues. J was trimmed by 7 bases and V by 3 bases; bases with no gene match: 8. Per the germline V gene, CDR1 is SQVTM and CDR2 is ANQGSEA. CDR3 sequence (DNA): TGCAGCGTTGAGGAGGGCAGGGGGCGTAATGAGCAGTTCTTC. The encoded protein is CSVEEGRGRNEQFF.

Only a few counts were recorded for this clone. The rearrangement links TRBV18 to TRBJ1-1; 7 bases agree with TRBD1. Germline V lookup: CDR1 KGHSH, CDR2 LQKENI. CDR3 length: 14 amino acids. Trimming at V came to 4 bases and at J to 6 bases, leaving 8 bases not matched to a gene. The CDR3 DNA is TGTGCCAGCTCACAACGGGACAGAAGCCCTGAAGCTTTCTTT. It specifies CASSQRDRSPEAFF.

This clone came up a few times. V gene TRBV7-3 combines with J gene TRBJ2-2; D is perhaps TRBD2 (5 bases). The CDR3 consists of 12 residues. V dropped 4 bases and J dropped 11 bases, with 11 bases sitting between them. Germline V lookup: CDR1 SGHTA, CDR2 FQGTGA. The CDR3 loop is CASSSGGRELFF. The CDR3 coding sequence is TGTGCCAGCAGCTCAGGAGGAAGAGAGCTGTTTTTT. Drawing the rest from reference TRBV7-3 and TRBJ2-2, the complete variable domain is GAGVSQTPSNKVTEKGKYVELRCDPISGHTALYWYRQSLGQGPEFLIYFQGTGAADDSGLPNDRFFAVRPEGSVSTLKIQRTERGDSAVYLCASSSGGRELFFGEGSRLTVL.

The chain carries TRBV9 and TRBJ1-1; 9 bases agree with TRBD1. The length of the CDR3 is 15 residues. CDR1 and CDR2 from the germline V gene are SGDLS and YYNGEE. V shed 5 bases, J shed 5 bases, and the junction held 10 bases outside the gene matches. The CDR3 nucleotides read TGTGCCAGCAGTGCCGGGACAGGGTATAGAACTGAAGCTTTCTTT. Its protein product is CASSAGTGYRTEAFF. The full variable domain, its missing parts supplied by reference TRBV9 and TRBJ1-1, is DSGVTQTPKHLITATGQRVTLRCSPRSGDLSVYWYQQSLDQGLQFLIQYYNGEERAKGNILERFSAQQFPDLHSELNLSSLELGDSALYFCASSAGTGYRTEAFFGQGTRLTVV.